The 21 T cell receptor beta chains presented below share a single source sample, sequenced in a study of blood T cell repertoires in COVID-19. Repertoires were generated with immunoSEQ multiplex PCR, while TCRdb's copy carries only in-frame clones and drops some. In the table there are about 70,000 clones, approximately 83% of which are singletons. The source material was peripheral blood. All receptors come from a man aged 40-55 years with COVID-19, enrolled during active disease.

The gene calls are TRBV5-5 and TRBJ1-2, with 10 bases lining up with TRBD1. CDR1 and CDR2 (germline): SGHKS, YYEKEE (reference sequence). The CDR3 runs 14 residues. The junction had 5 bases not matched to a gene; V was cut back by 5 bases and J by 4 bases. The CDR3 sequence: CASSSDRGSYGYTF. The CDR3 DNA is TGTGCCAGCAGTTCGGACAGGGGGAGCTATGGCTACACCTTC.

The chain carries TRBV4-1 and TRBJ1-5; D remains unclear. Deletions cut 1 base from V and 10 bases from J, with 11 bases between. The CDR3 runs to 13 residues. The germline CDR1 and CDR2 sequences are MGHRA and YSYEKL. As DNA, the CDR3 is TGCGCCAGCAGCCAAGGGGCTGGTCTACCCCAGCATTTT. Translating it yields CASSQGAGLPQHF.

This sequence joins TRBV3-1 (or the pseudogene TRBV3-2) and TRBJ1-2; D is undetermined. V lost 2 bases, J lost 1 base, and 11 bases lay in between. The CDR3 spans 15 residues. Per the germline V gene, CDR1 is LGHDT and CDR2 is YNNKEL (reference sequence). In DNA, the CDR3 is TGTGCCAGCAGCCAAAGACACCCTAATAACTATGGCTACACCTTC. Its protein is CASSQRHPNNYGYTF.

V and J are TRBV21-1 and TRBJ1-2; the table's D call, TRBD1, has no DNA check behind it. TRBV21-1 is a listed pseudogene. The CDR3 covers 11 residues. For the CDR3, the DNA is TGTGCAGGGGGAGCCCACTATGGCTACACCTTC. Translating gives CAGGAHYGYTF.

V is TRBV5-1 and J is TRBJ1-6; 10 nucleotides align to TRBD1. The CDR3 length is 15 residues. The V gene end was trimmed by 3 bases and the J gene end by 10 bases; junction bases not matched to a gene: 7. Germline V gene data show CDR1 as SGHRS and CDR2 as YFSETQ. The CDR3 sequence is CASSSTGTGDSPLHF. The DNA of the CDR3 is TGCGCCAGCAGCTCAACCGGGACAGGGGACTCACCCCTCCACTTT.

The V and J genes are TRBV11-1 and TRBJ1-1; no firm D call. Germline V gene lookup returns CDR1 SGHAT and CDR2 FQDESV (reference sequence). Trimming pared 7 bases from V and 2 bases from J, leaving 11 bases between. CDR3 size: 13 residues. The CDR3 DNA is TGTGCCAGCACCCTGACACAAAACACTGAAGCTTTCTTT. Protein product: CASTLTQNTEAFF.

The V call is TRBV27, the J call TRBJ1-1; no reliable D call. The CDR3 loop spans 14 amino acids. V was shortened by 2 bases and J by 0 bases, with 7 bases between the two germline ends. CDR1 MNHEY and CDR2 SMNVEV come from the germline V gene (reference sequence). This chain's CDR3 is CASSLPGLNTEAFF. In nucleotides, the CDR3 is TGTGCCAGCAGTTTACCCGGGTTGAACACTGAAGCTTTCTTT.

This clone appeared a single time. This chain links TRBV18 with TRBJ1-1; 9 bases are shared with TRBD1. There are 14 residues in the CDR3. The germline V gene encodes CDR1 KGHSH and CDR2 LQKENI. The V segment lost 6 bases and the J segment 5 bases; nucleotides outside the gene matches: 7. As DNA, the CDR3 is TGTGCCAGCTCCGTGGGACAGGGACAGACTGAAGCTTTCTTT. Encoded protein: CASSVGQGQTEAFF.

The V call is TRBV6-5, the J call TRBJ2-1, with 7 bases identical to TRBD1. Germline loops: CDR1 MNHEY, CDR2 SVGAGI. Losses at the gene ends were 5 bases for V and 10 bases for J; bases not matched to a gene: 5. The CDR3 spans 12 residues. CDR3 bases: TGTGCCAGCAGTCCACAGGGGTCGGAGCAGTTCTTC. Translation gives CASSPQGSEQFF.

The DNA for the CDR3 is TGTGCCAGCAGCCAGATCGACTTTAAAGAGACCCAGTACTTC. This sequence encodes CASSQIDFKETQYF. The chain has TRBV11-2 and TRBJ2-5; D unclear. Germline values: CDR1 SGHAT, CDR2 FQNNGV. With 5 bases removed from V and 3 bases from J, the gap between germline ends came to 13 bases. The CDR3 length is 14 residues.

The gene calls are TRBV5-1 and TRBJ2-3, with 8 bases that match TRBD2. CDR1 and CDR2 (germline): SGHRS, YFSETQ. The length of the CDR3 is 15 residues. V gave up 0 bases and J gave up 5 bases; unmatched junction bases: 5. CDR3 nucleotides: TGCGCCAGCAGCTTGGCCGGGACTAGACAAGATACGCAGTATTTT. The encoded protein is CASSLAGTRQDTQYF.

The chain has TRBV3-1 (or the pseudogene TRBV3-2) and TRBJ2-1; perhaps TRBD2 as D (6 bases). CDR3 length: 15 residues. V lost 8 bases to trimming and J lost 6 bases, with 20 bases between them. The V gene's germline CDR1 is LGHDT and CDR2 YNNKEL (reference sequence). CDR3 region: CASGGVLASSNEQFF. The CDR3 DNA follows: TGTGCCAGCGGAGGGGTCCTAGCAAGCTCCAATGAGCAGTTCTTC.

The chain joins TRBV10-3 to TRBJ1-6; TRBD1 aligns across 11 bases. CDR1 and CDR2 from the germline V gene are ENHRY and SYGVKD. The CDR3 extends over 16 amino acids. V was clipped by 8 bases and J by 10 bases; unmatched bases: 13. The CDR3 bases are TGTGCCATCGGAACCGGACAGGGGGCTCTCGGATCACCCCTCCACTTT. It specifies CAIGTGQGALGSPLHF.

The CDR3 DNA sequence: TGTGCCAGTAGTCCCCGGGACAGGGGGAAGAATCAGCCCCAGCATTTT. Translating gives CASSPRDRGKNQPQHF. V and J are TRBV19 and TRBJ1-5; 11 positions agree with TRBD1. The CDR3 is 16 residues long. Looked up from germline, CDR1 is LNHDA and CDR2 is SQIVND (reference sequence). The V segment lost 5 bases and the J segment 4 bases; nucleotides outside the gene matches: 7.

V gene TRBV7-2 combines with J gene TRBJ1-4, with D possibly matching TRBD1 (6 bases). Germline-derived CDR1 and CDR2 are SGHTA and FQGNSA. CDR3 length equals 14 residues. V dropped 3 bases and J dropped 7 bases, with 12 bases sitting between them. CDR3 sequence (DNA): TGTGCCAGCAGCTTTAACACAGGGTTTGAAAAACTGTTTTTT. Amino acids: CASSFNTGFEKLFF. Drawing the rest from reference TRBV7-2 and TRBJ1-4, the complete variable domain is GAGVSQSPSNKVTEKGKDVELRCDPISGHTALYWYRQSLGQGLEFLIYFQGNSAPDKSGLPSDRFSAERTGGSVSTLTIQRTQQEDSAVYLCASSFNTGFEKLFFGSGTQLSVL.

This clone was seen a handful of times. This chain joins TRBV29-1 and TRBJ2-7, with TRBD1 identical over 8 bases. Germline V gives CDR1 SQVTM, CDR2 ANQGSEA. This CDR3 has 13 amino acids. The V segment lost 6 bases and the J segment 3 bases; nucleotides outside the gene matches: 7. The CDR3 protein is CSVGQGLGYEQYF. The CDR3 DNA sequence: TGCAGCGTCGGACAGGGATTAGGCTACGAGCAGTACTTC.

This clone was detected only once. The CDR3 sequence: CASRHRGGLASITAYNEQFF. The CDR3 region has the DNA TGTGCCAGCAGGCACAGGGGAGGACTAGCGTCGATTACCGCCTACAATGAGCAGTTCTTC. The V gene is TRBV7-8, the J gene TRBJ2-1, with 9 bases aligning to TRBD2. V was pared by 6 bases and J by 2 bases, with 20 bases of the junction left unmatched. The V gene's germline CDR1 is SGHVS and CDR2 FQNEAQ. The CDR3 has 20 residues.

V and J are TRBV3-1 (or the pseudogene TRBV3-2) and TRBJ1-6, with a tentative D call TRBD1 (6 bases). V lost 1 base and J lost 7, with 8 bases in between. The CDR3 runs 14 residues. Germline V CDR1 and CDR2: LGHDT, YNNKEL (reference sequence). CDR3 sequence reads: CASSQGRGNSPLHF. The CDR3 DNA reads as TGTGCCAGCAGCCAAGGCAGGGGAAATTCACCCCTCCACTTT.

V and J are TRBV11-2 and TRBJ2-3; 7 bases line up with TRBD2. The CDR3 extends over 16 amino acids. Germline CDR1 reads SGHAT; CDR2 reads FQNNGV. Trimming took 5 bases from V and 2 from J; bases not matched to a gene: 10. CDR3 coding DNA: TGTGCCAGCAGCCCTCGAGCGGGGCTGACCACAGATACGCAGTATTTT. It encodes CASSPRAGLTTDTQYF.

This sequence joins TRBV7-6 and TRBJ2-2, with 11 bases aligning to TRBD2. The trim removed 5 bases at V and 4 bases at J, leaving 9 bases unmatched. CDR3 length: 17 residues. Germline V gene data show CDR1 as SGHVS and CDR2 as FNYEAQ. In DNA form, the CDR3 reads TGTGCCAGCAGCCCTCTCCTAGCGGGGGGCCCCACCGGGGAGCTGTTTTTT. Translation: CASSPLLAGGPTGELFF.

This clone was found once. The chain's CDR3 is CASTLKPETPEAFF. CDR3 in DNA: TGTGCCAGCACCCTCAAACCAGAGACACCGGAAGCTTTCTTT. The chain has TRBV28 and TRBJ1-1; D ambiguous. The CDR3 spans 14 residues. Germline V gives CDR1 MDHEN, CDR2 SYDVKM. V was trimmed by 7 bases and J by 8 bases, leaving 20 bases between them.